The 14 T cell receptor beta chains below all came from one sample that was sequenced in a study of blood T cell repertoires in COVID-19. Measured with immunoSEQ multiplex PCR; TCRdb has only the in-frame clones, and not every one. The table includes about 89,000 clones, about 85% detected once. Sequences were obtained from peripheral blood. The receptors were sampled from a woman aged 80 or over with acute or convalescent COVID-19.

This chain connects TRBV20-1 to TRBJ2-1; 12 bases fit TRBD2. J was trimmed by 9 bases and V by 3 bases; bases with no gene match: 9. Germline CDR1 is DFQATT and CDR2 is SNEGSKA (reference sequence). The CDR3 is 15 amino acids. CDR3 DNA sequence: TGCAGTGCTAGTTCAGCTAGCGGGGGGGCCACTGAGCAGTTCTTC. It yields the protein CSASSASGGATEQFF.

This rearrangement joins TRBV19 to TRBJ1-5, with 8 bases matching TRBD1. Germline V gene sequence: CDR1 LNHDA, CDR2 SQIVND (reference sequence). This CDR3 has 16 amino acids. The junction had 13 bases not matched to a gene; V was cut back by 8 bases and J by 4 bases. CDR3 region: CASGHRGDYGNQPQHF. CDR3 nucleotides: TGTGCCAGTGGACACAGGGGGGATTATGGTAATCAGCCCCAGCATTTT.

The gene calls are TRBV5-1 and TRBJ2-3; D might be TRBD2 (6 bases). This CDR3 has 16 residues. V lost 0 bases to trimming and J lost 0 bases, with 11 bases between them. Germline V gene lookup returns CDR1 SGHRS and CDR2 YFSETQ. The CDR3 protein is CASSLVHGTSTDTQYF. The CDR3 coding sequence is TGCGCCAGCAGCTTGGTTCATGGGACTAGCACAGATACGCAGTATTTT. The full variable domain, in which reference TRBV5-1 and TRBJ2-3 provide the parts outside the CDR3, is KAGVTQTPRYLIKTRGQQVTLSCSPISGHRSVSWYQQTPGQGLQFLFEYFSETQRNKGNFPGRFSGRQFSNSRSEMNVSTLELGDSALYLCASSLVHGTSTDTQYFGPGTRLTVL.

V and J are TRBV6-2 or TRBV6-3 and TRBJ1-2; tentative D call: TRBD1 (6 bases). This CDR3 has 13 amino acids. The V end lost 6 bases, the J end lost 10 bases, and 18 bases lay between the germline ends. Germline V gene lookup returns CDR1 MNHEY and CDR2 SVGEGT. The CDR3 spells CASSPRRGALYTF. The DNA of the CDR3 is TGTGCCAGCAGCCCCCGGCGGGGGGCCCTCTACACCTTC.

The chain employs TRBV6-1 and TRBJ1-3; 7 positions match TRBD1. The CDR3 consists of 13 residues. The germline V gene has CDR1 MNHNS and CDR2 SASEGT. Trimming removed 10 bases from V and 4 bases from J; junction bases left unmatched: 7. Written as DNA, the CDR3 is TGTGCCACCTCGACAGGGATGGGAAACACCATATATTTT. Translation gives CATSTGMGNTIYF.

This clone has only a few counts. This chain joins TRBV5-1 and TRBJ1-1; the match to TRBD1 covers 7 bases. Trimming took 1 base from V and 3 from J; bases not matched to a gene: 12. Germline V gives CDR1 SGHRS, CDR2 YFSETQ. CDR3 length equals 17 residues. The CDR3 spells CASSLNPRGLRDTEAFF. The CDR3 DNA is TGCGCCAGCAGCTTGAACCCTAGGGGGCTGAGGGACACTGAAGCTTTCTTT.

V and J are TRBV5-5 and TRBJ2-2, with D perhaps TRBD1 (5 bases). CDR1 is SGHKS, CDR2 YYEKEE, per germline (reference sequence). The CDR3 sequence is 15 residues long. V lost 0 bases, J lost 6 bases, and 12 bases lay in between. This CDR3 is CASSLAGRLSGELFF. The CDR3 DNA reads TGTGCCAGCAGCTTGGCAGGGCGGTTATCCGGGGAGCTGTTTTTT.

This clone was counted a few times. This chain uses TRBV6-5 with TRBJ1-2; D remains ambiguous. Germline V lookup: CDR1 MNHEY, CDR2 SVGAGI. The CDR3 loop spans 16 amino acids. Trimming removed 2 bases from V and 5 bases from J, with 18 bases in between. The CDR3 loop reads CASSYGPGEVGYGYTF. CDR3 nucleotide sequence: TGTGCCAGCAGTTACGGCCCCGGGGAGGTCGGGTATGGCTACACCTTC.

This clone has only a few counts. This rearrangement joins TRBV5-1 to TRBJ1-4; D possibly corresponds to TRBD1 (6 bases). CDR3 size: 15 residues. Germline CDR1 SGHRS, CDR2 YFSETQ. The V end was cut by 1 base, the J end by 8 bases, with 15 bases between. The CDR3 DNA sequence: TGCGCCAGCAGCTTGTCCGACAGGTGGGGGGAAAAACTGTTTTTT. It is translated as CASSLSDRWGEKLFF.

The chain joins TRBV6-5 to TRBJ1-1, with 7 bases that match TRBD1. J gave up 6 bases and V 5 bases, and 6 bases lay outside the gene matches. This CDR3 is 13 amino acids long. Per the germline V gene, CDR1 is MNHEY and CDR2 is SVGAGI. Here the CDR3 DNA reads TGTGCCAGCAGTCGCTCCCAGGGGGCTGAAGCTTTCTTT. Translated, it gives CASSRSQGAEAFF.

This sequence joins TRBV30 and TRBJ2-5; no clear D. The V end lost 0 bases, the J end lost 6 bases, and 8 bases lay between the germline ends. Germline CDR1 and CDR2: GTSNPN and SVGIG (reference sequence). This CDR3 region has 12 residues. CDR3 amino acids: CAWSVVSQTQYF. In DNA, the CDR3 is TGTGCCTGGAGTGTAGTTAGCCAGACCCAGTACTTC.

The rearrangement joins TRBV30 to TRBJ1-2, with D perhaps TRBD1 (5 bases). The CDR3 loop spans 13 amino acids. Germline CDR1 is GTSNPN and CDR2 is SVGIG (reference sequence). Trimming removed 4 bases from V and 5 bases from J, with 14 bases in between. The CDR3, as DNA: TGTGCCTGGAAAAGGGAAACAGGATATGGCTACACCTTC. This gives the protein CAWKRETGYGYTF.

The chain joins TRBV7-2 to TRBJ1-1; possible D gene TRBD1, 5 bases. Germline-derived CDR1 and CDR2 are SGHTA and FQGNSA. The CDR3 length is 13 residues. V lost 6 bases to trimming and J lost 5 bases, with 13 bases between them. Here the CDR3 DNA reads TGTGCCAGCAGTTCTTCAGGGAAAACTGAAGCTTTCTTT. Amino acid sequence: CASSSSGKTEAFF.

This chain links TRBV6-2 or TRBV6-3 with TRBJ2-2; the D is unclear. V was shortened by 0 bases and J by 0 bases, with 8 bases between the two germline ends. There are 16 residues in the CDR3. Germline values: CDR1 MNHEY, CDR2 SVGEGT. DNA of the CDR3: TGTGCCAGCAGTTACTCCACCAGGACGAACACCGGGGAGCTGTTTTTT. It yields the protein CASSYSTRTNTGELFF.